The 24 T cell receptor beta chains listed next were all sequenced from one sample in a study of cytomegalovirus exposure and HLA in healthy donors. Primers included in the PCR were 60 Vbeta and 13 Jbeta primers. Generated by immunoSEQ multiplex PCR, the TCRdb table keeps only in-frame clones and is missing some. The sample shows about 200,000 clones, roughly 84% of them seen only once. Sequencing was carried out using PBMCs. These receptors were taken from a man aged 45-60 years in good health and CMV-seronegative.

On this clone: The sample carries other DNA sequences with the same CDR3. The V and J genes are TRBV5-1 and TRBJ1-1; the D is unclear. Trimming stripped 0 bases from V and 5 bases from J, with 14 bases between. The CDR3 spans 15 residues. CDR1 and CDR2 (germline): SGHRS, YFSETQ. Here the CDR3 reads CASSLALGGVTEAFF. The DNA of the CDR3 is TGCGCCAGCAGCTTGGCCTTGGGAGGCGTGACTGAAGCTTTCTTT. Based on the CDR3 plus reference TRBV5-1 and TRBJ1-1, the full variable domain is KAGVTQTPRYLIKTRGQQVTLSCSPISGHRSVSWYQQTPGQGLQFLFEYFSETQRNKGNFPGRFSGRQFSNSRSEMNVSTLELGDSALYLCASSLALGGVTEAFFGQGTRLTVV.

This clone has a single count. The rearrangement uses TRBV7-2 and TRBJ2-5; TRBD2 matches at 14 bases. Per the germline V gene, CDR1 is SGHTA and CDR2 is FQGNSA. This CDR3 has 18 residues. Trimming at V came to 3 bases and at J to 4 bases, leaving 10 bases not matched to a gene. In nucleotides, the CDR3 is TGTGCCAGCAGCTTTGGAACCGGGACTAGCGGGAGAGCAGAGACCCAGTACTTC. This sequence encodes CASSFGTGTSGRAETQYF.

The chain links TRBV28 to TRBJ1-2, with D perhaps TRBD1 (6 bases). V gave up 6 bases and J gave up 2 bases, with 10 bases separating them. Germline V gives CDR1 MDHEN, CDR2 SYDVKM. The CDR3 covers 13 residues. DNA of the CDR3: TGTGCCAGCAGGCTTGACAGGAACTATGGCTACACCTTC. It specifies CASRLDRNYGYTF.

This sequence joins TRBV28 and TRBJ1-5; 7 bases agree with TRBD1. This CDR3 has 13 residues. The germline V gene encodes CDR1 MDHEN and CDR2 SYDVKM. With V trimmed by 5 bases and J by 6 bases, 4 bases remained unmatched. This chain's CDR3 is CASSNRGVQPQHF. CDR3 coding DNA: TGTGCCAGCAGTAACAGGGGCGTTCAGCCCCAGCATTTT.

The rearrangement uses TRBV6-6 and TRBJ2-3; D uncertain. CDR1 is MNHNY, CDR2 SVGAGI, per germline (reference sequence). V gave up 6 bases and J gave up 5 bases, with 15 bases separating them. CDR3 length: 14 residues. The CDR3 region has the DNA TGTGCCAGCAGAGCCCAGGTGGCAGGAGATACGCAGTATTTT. The encoded protein is CASRAQVAGDTQYF.

This clone showed up just a few times. The chain carries TRBV19 and TRBJ1-1; D unclear. This CDR3 is built from 13 residues. Per germline, CDR1 LNHDA and CDR2 SQIVND (reference sequence). Trimming cost V 3 bases and J 7 bases, with 12 bases left between them. In DNA, the CDR3 is TGTGCCAGTAGTATCGGTAAGCGGCTTGAAGCTTTCTTT. It encodes CASSIGKRLEAFF. Variable domain in full (rest from reference TRBV19 and TRBJ1-1): DGGITQSPKYLFRKEGQNVTLSCEQNLNHDAMYWYRQDPGQGLRLIYYSQIVNDFQKGDIAEGYSVSREKKESFPLTVTSAQKNPTAFYLCASSIGKRLEAFFGQGTRLTVV.

The chain uses TRBV6-6 and TRBJ2-2; the match to TRBD2 covers 7 bases. Trimming removed 0 bases from V and 6 bases from J; junction bases left unmatched: 7. The CDR3 loop spans 16 amino acids. CDR1 MNHNY and CDR2 SVGAGI come from the germline V gene (reference sequence). CDR3 protein: CASSYSGGSLAGELFF. CDR3 bases: TGTGCCAGCAGTTACTCGGGCGGGAGCTTGGCCGGGGAGCTGTTTTTT.

The chain has TRBV7-9 and TRBJ1-1; 9 bases agree with TRBD1. CDR1 SEHNR and CDR2 FQNEAQ come from the germline V gene (reference sequence). V lost 0 bases, J lost 5 bases, and 1 base stayed unmatched. The CDR3 consists of 14 residues. As DNA, the CDR3 is TGTGCCAGCAGCTTAGCGACAGGGGGGACTGAAGCTTTCTTT. This codes for CASSLATGGTEAFF.

This sequence joins TRBV6-1 and TRBJ1-1; D call uncertain. The V end was cut by 2 bases, the J end by 1 base, with 8 bases between. The CDR3 has 14 residues. Germline V gene lookup returns CDR1 MNHNS and CDR2 SASEGT. In DNA form, the CDR3 reads TGTGCCAGCAGTGAACAGGTTAGGAACACTGAAGCTTTCTTT. Its protein is CASSEQVRNTEAFF.

This clone has only a few counts. The CDR3 is CASSPPRDKNTEAFF. The DNA for the CDR3 is TGTGCCAGCAGTCCCCCCCGGGACAAAAACACTGAAGCTTTCTTT. V gene TRBV2 combines with J gene TRBJ1-1; weak D call: TRBD1 (6 bases). The CDR3 runs 15 residues. Trimming cost V 5 bases and J 2 bases, with 15 bases left between them. Looked up from germline, CDR1 is SNHLY and CDR2 is FYNNEI.

With regard to this clone: The identical CDR3 is also encoded by other nucleotide sequences in the sample. The chain uses TRBV28 and TRBJ1-4; D perhaps matches TRBD1 (5 bases). Germline V gene sequence: CDR1 MDHEN, CDR2 SYDVKM. The CDR3 is 14 residues long. With 3 bases removed from V and 2 bases from J, the gap between germline ends came to 7 bases. The CDR3 sequence is CASSLRGTNEKLFF. DNA of the CDR3: TGTGCCAGCAGTTTGCGGGGCACTAATGAAAAACTGTTTTTT.

The genes are TRBV5-4 and TRBJ2-2; TRBD2 agrees at 8 bases. Per germline, CDR1 SGHNT and CDR2 YYREEE (reference sequence). V gave up 4 bases and J gave up 7 bases; unmatched junction bases: 9. This CDR3 contains 15 residues. Written as DNA, the CDR3 is TGTGCCAGCAGCCCGGGAGGGACCGTCGGCGGGGAGCTGTTTTTT. It encodes CASSPGGTVGGELFF.

The J gene is TRBJ2-5, the V gene TRBV25-1; TRBD2 agrees at 11 bases. Germline CDR1 MGHDK, CDR2 SYGVNS. With V trimmed by 5 bases and J by 5 bases, 10 bases remained unmatched. The CDR3 totals 16 residues. The CDR3 region is CASSSPSLAGVETQYF. In nucleotides, the CDR3 is TGTGCCAGCAGTTCTCCATCACTAGCGGGAGTGGAGACCCAGTACTTC.

This clone was recorded once. The chain employs TRBV9 and TRBJ1-4; D is ambiguous. The CDR3 length is 12 residues. V shed 0 bases and J shed 8 bases, with 5 bases lying between them. The V gene's germline CDR1 is SGDLS and CDR2 YYNGEE. The CDR3 DNA reads TGTGCCAGCAGCGTAGGGGAGGAAAAACTGTTTTTT. It encodes CASSVGEEKLFF.

The J gene is TRBJ2-3, the V gene TRBV2, with a possible D match to TRBD2 (6 bases). There are 14 residues in the CDR3. The ends were cut back, 5 bases at V and 1 base at J, with 10 bases in the middle. In germline, CDR1 is SNHLY, CDR2 FYNNEI. The CDR3, as DNA: TGTGCCAGCAGTTGGACGGGGGGCACAGATACGCAGTATTTT. This encodes CASSWTGGTDTQYF.

The rearrangement joins TRBV6-4 to TRBJ2-1; 8 bases fit TRBD2. Trimming cost V 2 bases and J 4 bases; bases outside gene matches: 4. From germline, CDR1 is MRHNA and CDR2 SNTAGT. This CDR3 spans 15 amino acids. Here the CDR3 reads CASSDRLAGYNEQFF. DNA of the CDR3: TGTGCCAGCAGTGACAGGTTAGCGGGATACAATGAGCAGTTCTTC.

Turning to this clone: The junction does not match germline at one end; this may be a read error. V gene TRBV28 combines with J gene TRBJ1-3; D is ambiguous. Germline values: CDR1 MDHEN, CDR2 SYDVKM. The CDR3 has 14 amino acids. DNA for the CDR3: TGTACCAGCGCTGAGCGGGGTGCTGGAAACACCATATATTTT. It specifies CTSAERGAGNTIYF.

The chain combines TRBV11-3 with TRBJ2-1, with 8 nucleotides matching TRBD2. Germline CDR1 and CDR2: SGHNT and YENEEA. This CDR3 spans 15 amino acids. Losses at the gene ends were 5 bases for V and 0 bases for J; bases not matched to a gene: 3. The CDR3 here is CASSHSGNSYNEQFF. The CDR3 bases are TGTGCCAGCAGCCATAGCGGGAACTCCTACAATGAGCAGTTCTTC.

The rearrangement uses TRBV28 and TRBJ2-1; 9 bases match TRBD2. Germline V lookup: CDR1 MDHEN, CDR2 SYDVKM. The V segment lost 4 bases and the J segment 2 bases; nucleotides outside the gene matches: 18. CDR3 length equals 20 residues. The CDR3 region is CASSSTPWVLAGVTYNEQFF. In nucleotides, the CDR3 is TGTGCCAGCAGTTCAACCCCCTGGGTGTTAGCGGGAGTCACCTACAATGAGCAGTTCTTC.

The chain recombines TRBV4-1 with TRBJ2-4; 9 bases align to TRBD2. The CDR3 contains 17 residues. CDR1 is MGHRA, CDR2 YSYEKL, per germline. The ends lost 0 bases at V and 6 bases at J; junction bases unmatched: 9. The CDR3 DNA sequence: TGCGCCAGCAGCCAAGATGGGGCGGGAGGGCCTCGAAACATTCAGTACTTC. Translating it yields CASSQDGAGGPRNIQYF.

On this clone itself: A read error is likely, as this CDR3 ends without the conserved phenylalanine or tryptophan. The rearrangement links TRBV19 to TRBJ2-7; 10 nucleotides agree with TRBD2. The CDR3 runs to 14 residues. V trimming: 0 bases; J trimming: 4 bases; junction bases outside the gene matches: 0. Germline values: CDR1 LNHDA, CDR2 SQIVND (reference sequence). The CDR3 sequence: CASSIELAGYEQYL. Written as DNA, the CDR3 is TGTGCCAGTAGTATAGAACTAGCGGGATACGAGCAGTACCTC.

The CDR3 DNA sequence: TGTGCCAGCAGCTACGGCGGGTCAAGCAATGAGCAGTTCTTC. This encodes CASSYGGSSNEQFF. The chain joins TRBV7-3 to TRBJ2-1; maybe TRBD2 (5 bases). CDR3 size: 14 residues. Germline V gene lookup returns CDR1 SGHTA and CDR2 FQGTGA. Trimming pared 4 bases from V and 6 bases from J, leaving 13 bases between.

The CDR3 spells CASSIRGNQPQHF. In DNA, the CDR3 is TGTGCCAGTAGTATAAGGGGTAATCAGCCCCAGCATTTT. This rearrangement joins TRBV19 to TRBJ1-5; possible D gene TRBD1, 5 bases. This CDR3 comprises 13 residues. Germline CDR1 LNHDA, CDR2 SQIVND (reference sequence). V lost 2 bases to trimming and J lost 4 bases, with 6 bases between them. Together with reference TRBV19 and TRBJ1-5, the CDR3 gives the full variable domain: DGGITQSPKYLFRKEGQNVTLSCEQNLNHDAMYWYRQDPGQGLRLIYYSQIVNDFQKGDIAEGYSVSREKKESFPLTVTSAQKNPTAFYLCASSIRGNQPQHFGDGTRLSIL.

The rearrangement uses TRBV27 and TRBJ2-3; 9 nucleotides agree with TRBD1. Germline assignment: CDR1 MNHEY and CDR2 SMNVEV (reference sequence). With V trimmed by 8 bases and J by 3 bases, 6 bases remained unmatched. The CDR3 has 14 amino acids. The CDR3 region is CASGDRVGTDTQYF. CDR3 coding DNA: TGTGCCAGCGGGGACAGGGTAGGGACAGATACGCAGTATTTT.